A selection of T cell receptor beta chains follows, all from one sample in a study of technical replicates of blood from several donors. Sequencing used immunoSEQ multiplex PCR; TCRdb keeps in-frame clones, though not all of them. There are about 83,000 clones in the sample; around 94% occur only once, and about 0.23% lies in the top ten. The sample comprised T cells isolated from PBMCs. The receptor set was obtained from a human donor in good health. Each CDR3 is given with its conserved first and last residue. Size is stated for part of the rows, as once, few or many counts, or as a class when the clone is expanded.

TRBJ2-3,.,TRBV19,CASISRETGDTQYF
TRBJ2-7,.,TRBV29-1,CSVVENYEQYF
TRBJ1-1,.,TRBV23-1,CASTGGLRVNTEAFF
TRBJ2-7,.,TRBV9,CASSVGAGGTYEQYF
TRBJ2-3,.,TRBV27,CASSFLAGGRSDTQYF
TRBJ2-1,.,TRBV28,CASSPSGTGGGYNEQFF
TRBJ2-1,.,TRBV15,CATSIRRGPPYNEQFF
TRBJ1-1,.,TRBV7-9,CASAPDRMNTEAFF
TRBJ1-2,.,TRBV4-1,CASSPQGVGYTF
TRBJ2-3,.,TRBV30,CAYSGGHTDTQYF
TRBJ1-5,.,TRBV19,CASSTPDLLGRQPQHF
TRBJ1-2,.,TRBV7-9,CASRPGHDYGYTF
TRBJ1-1,once,TRBV9,CASSVGMNQQGLNTEAFF
TRBJ2-7,.,TRBV5-1,CASSLAPTSAEQYF
TRBJ2-7,.,TRBV5-1,CASSPTGGRREQYF
TRBJ2-7,.,TRBV2,CASSENSLYEQYF
TRBJ2-5,.,TRBV7-9,CASSLVGRGDEETQYF
TRBJ2-5,.,TRBV29-1,CSVESYQETQYF
TRBJ2-1,.,TRBV4-2,CASSQDGSGLQFF
TRBJ2-2,.,TRBV30,CALSDRGDGELFF
TRBJ1-5,.,TRBV7-9,CASSPGGLSNQPQHF
TRBJ2-1,.,TRBV10-1,CASSRETGTKSYNEQFF
TRBJ2-7,.,TRBV11-2,CASSSRELSYEQYF
TRBJ1-5,.,TRBV28,CATRKLNQPQHF
TRBJ2-3,.,TRBV19,CASSSAVGSTDTQYF
TRBJ2-2,few,TRBV6-6,CASSRDGELFF